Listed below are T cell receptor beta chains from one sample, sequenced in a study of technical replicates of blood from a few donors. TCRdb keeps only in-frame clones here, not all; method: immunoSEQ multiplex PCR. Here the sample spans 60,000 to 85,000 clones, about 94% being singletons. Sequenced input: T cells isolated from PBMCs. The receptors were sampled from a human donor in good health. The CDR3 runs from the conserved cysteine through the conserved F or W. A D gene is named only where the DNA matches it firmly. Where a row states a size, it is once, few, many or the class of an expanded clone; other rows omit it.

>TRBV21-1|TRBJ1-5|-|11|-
TGTGCCAGCAGCTCACAGGGCCCCCAGCATTTT
CASSSQGPQHF
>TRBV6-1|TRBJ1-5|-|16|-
TGTGCCAGCAGTGTTGACAGGACCTATAGCAATCAGCCCCAGCATTTT
CASSVDRTYSNQPQHF
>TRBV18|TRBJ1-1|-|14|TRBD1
TGTGCCAGCTCACCACCCCGGGACAGGACTGAAGCTTTCTTT
CASSPPRDRTEAFF
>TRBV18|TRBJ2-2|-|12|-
TGTGCCAGCTCACTAGCTACTGGGGAGCTGTTTTTT
CASSLATGELFF
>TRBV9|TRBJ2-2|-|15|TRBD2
TGTGCCAGCAGCGTAGCTGGCGGGAGGGGCGGGGAGCTGTTTTTT
CASSVAGGRGGELFF
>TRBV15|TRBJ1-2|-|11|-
TGTGCCACCAGCATCCAGGATGGCTACACCTTC
CATSIQDGYTF
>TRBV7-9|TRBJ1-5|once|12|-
TGTGCCAGCAGGACTGATAATCAGCCCCAGCATTTT
CASRTDNQPQHF
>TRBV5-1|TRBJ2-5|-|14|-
TGCGCCAGCAGCTTGGGGGGGCCGGGAGAGACCCAGTACTTC
CASSLGGPGETQYF
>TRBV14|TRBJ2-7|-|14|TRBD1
TGTGCCAGCAGCCGGACAGGGGAATCCTACGAGCAGTACTTC
CASSRTGESYEQYF
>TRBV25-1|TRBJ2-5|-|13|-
TGTGCCAGCAGTGAAATGGGGGGAGAGACCCAGTACTTC
CASSEMGGETQYF
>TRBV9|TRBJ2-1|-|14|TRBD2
TGTGCCAGTGGGACTAGCGGGAGGGTCAATGAGCAGTTCTTC
CASGTSGRVNEQFF
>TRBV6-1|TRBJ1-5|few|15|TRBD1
TGTGCCAGCAGTAAAATGGGACAGCCTAATCAGCCCCAGCATTTT
CASSKMGQPNQPQHF
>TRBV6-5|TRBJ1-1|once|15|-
TGTGCCAGCAGTTACGACCCGGGGGGGTTGACTGAAGCTTTCTTT
CASSYDPGGLTEAFF
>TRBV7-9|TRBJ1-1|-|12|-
TGTGCCAGCAGCATGGGGGGGACTGAAGCTTTCTTT
CASSMGGTEAFF
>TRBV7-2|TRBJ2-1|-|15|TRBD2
TGTGCCAGCAGCTCCCCGGGACTAGCGTCTCGGGAGCAGTTCTTC
CASSSPGLASREQFF
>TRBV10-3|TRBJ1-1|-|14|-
TGTGCCATCAGTTTAGGGCCCGGGGAGAATGTAGCTTTCTTT
CAISLGPGENVAFF
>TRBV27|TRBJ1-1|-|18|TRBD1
TGTGCCAGCAGTCCCGTCCAGGGGGCAGGTTTTATGAACACTGAAGCTTTCTTT
CASSPVQGAGFMNTEAFF
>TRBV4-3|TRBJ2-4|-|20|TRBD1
TGCGCCAGCAGCCAAGATCCCCCAGGGGGCTGGTTTGGGGCCAAAAACATTCAGTACTTC
CASSQDPPGGWFGAKNIQYF
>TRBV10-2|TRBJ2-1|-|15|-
TGCGCCAGCAGTGAGGAAGCGCCCAAGGGGAATGAGCAGTTCTTC
CASSEEAPKGNEQFF
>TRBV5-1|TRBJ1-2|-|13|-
TGCGCCAGCAGCTTGGCCAGGCTTTATGGCTACACCTTC
CASSLARLYGYTF
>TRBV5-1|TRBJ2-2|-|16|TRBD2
TGCGCCAGCAGGGCGGCGGGGGGGCCTAACACCGGGGAGCTGTTTTTT
CASRAAGGPNTGELFF
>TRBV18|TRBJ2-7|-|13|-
TGTGCCAGCTCACCGTTACAGGGTTACGAGCAGTACTTC
CASSPLQGYEQYF
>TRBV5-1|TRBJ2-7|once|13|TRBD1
TGCGCCAGCTGGGACAGGGTAAGTTACGAGCAGTACTTC
CASWDRVSYEQYF
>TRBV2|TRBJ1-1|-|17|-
TGTGCCAGCAGTGAAAGGTCCTTACAGGGAAGGAACACTGAAGCTTTCTTT
CASSERSLQGRNTEAFF
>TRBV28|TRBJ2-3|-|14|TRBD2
TGTGCCAGCAGTTTTCTAGCGGGCACAGATACGCAGTATTTT
CASSFLAGTDTQYF
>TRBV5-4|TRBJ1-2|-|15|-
TGTGCCAGCAGCCAACGTCGGGGGGCGGACTATGGCTACACCTTC
CASSQRRGADYGYTF
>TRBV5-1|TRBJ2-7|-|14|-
TGCGCCAGCAGCTTCGGCGGAGCTCAATACGAGCAGTACTTC
CASSFGGAQYEQYF
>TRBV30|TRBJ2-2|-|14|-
TGTGCCTGGAGTGCTCTCAAGGAGACCGGGGAGCTGTTTTTT
CAWSALKETGELFF
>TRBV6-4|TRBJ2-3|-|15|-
TGTGCCAGCAGTGACTCGATCGCGGCCACAGATACGCAGTATTTT
CASSDSIAATDTQYF
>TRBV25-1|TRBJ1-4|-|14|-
TGTGCCAGCAGTGAAGCAAGAGGGCCTGAAAAACTGTTTTTT
CASSEARGPEKLFF
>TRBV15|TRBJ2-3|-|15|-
TGTGCCACCAGCAGAGCTGCCGGGTCCACAGATACGCAGTATTTT
CATSRAAGSTDTQYF
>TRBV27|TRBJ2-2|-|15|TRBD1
TGTGCCAGCAGTTTGGGACAGATGAACACCGGGGAGCTGTTTTTT
CASSLGQMNTGELFF
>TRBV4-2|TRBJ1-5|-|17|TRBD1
TGTGCCAGCAGCCAAATAACAGGGGGCCTGGGCAATCAGCCCCAGCATTTT
CASSQITGGLGNQPQHF
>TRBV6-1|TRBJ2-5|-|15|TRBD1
TGTGCCAGCAGTGAAATTCCAGGGGGCTGGGAGACCCAGTACTTC
CASSEIPGGWETQYF
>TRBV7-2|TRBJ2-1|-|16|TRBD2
TGTGCCAGCAGCGGAATAGCGGGAGTCCGCTACAATGAGCAGTTCTTC
CASSGIAGVRYNEQFF
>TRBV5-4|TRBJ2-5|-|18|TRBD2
TGTGCCAGCAGCTTGGTTATTCTAGCGGGAGCATCAGGAGAGACCCAGTACTTC
CASSLVILAGASGETQYF
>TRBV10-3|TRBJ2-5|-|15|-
TGTGCCATCACTCCCTCAGGGGAGCCCCAAGAGACCCAGTACTTC
CAITPSGEPQETQYF
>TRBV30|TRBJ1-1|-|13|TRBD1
TGTGCCTGGAGTCGGACAGGGAACACTGAAGCTTTCTTT
CAWSRTGNTEAFF
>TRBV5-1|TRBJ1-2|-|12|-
TGCGCCAGCAGCTTGGGGGAGTATGGCTACACCTTC
CASSLGEYGYTF
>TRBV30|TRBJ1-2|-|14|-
TGTGCCTGGAGTGGGACAGCCGGAACTATGAGCTACACCTTC
CAWSGTAGTMSYTF
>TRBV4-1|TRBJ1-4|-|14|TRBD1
TGCGCCAGCACTAGGACAGGACTAAATGAAAAACTGTTTTTT
CASTRTGLNEKLFF
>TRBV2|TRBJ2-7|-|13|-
TGTGCCAGCAAGAGTCCGGTCTCCTACGAGCAGTACTTC
CASKSPVSYEQYF
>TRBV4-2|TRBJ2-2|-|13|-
TGTGCCAGCAGCCCTACGGGAACCGGGGAGCTGTTTTTT
CASSPTGTGELFF
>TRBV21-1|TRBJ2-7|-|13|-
TGTGCCAGCAGCAACGGGGTCCCCTACGAGCAGTACTTC
CASSNGVPYEQYF
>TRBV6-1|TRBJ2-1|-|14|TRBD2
TGTGCCAGCAAAGGACTAGCGGGCCACAATGAGCAGTTCTTC
CASKGLAGHNEQFF
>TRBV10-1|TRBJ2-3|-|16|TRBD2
TGCGCCAGCAGTGATTCGGCGGGAGCCGCCACAGATACGCAGTATTTT
CASSDSAGAATDTQYF
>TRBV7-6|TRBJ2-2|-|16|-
TGTGCCAGCCACAAAGGCGGCGGACTTGACACCGGGGAGCTGTTTTTT
CASHKGGGLDTGELFF
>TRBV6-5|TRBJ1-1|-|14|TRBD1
TGTGCCAGCAGCCCGGACAGGGGAAGGAGTGAAGCTTTCTTT
CASSPDRGRSEAFF